Reported below is one TCR beta chain. The data were taken from a study of Graves' ophthalmopathy and Graves' hyperthyroidism. The sequenced template was RNA, covering the TCR beta CDR3 region. After a first-round RT-PCR with HTBI primers, a second-round multiplex PCR was run. MiXCR, applied by TCRdb to the multiplex PCR reads, yields one record per CDR3 protein. The profile shows tens of thousands of distinct CDR3 sequences, 48% of them singletons. CDR1 is WNHNN and CDR2 is SYGVQD in the germline V gene (reference sequence). CDR3 length: 15 residues. Trimming took 5 bases from V and 2 from J; bases not matched to a gene: 5.

The chain is built from TRBV10-1 and TRBJ2-3, with 9 bases identical to TRBD1. This clonotype originated in an adult woman with stable Graves' hyperthyroidism. Sequenced material: peripheral blood. The CDR3 sequence is CASSIGQGPTDTQYF. DNA for the CDR3: TGCGCCAGCAGTATAGGACAGGGGCCCACAGATACGCAGTATTTT.